The clone carrying this TCR beta chain has ten or more counts. Its antigen is undetermined. This sample is part of a study of T cells in Graves' hyperthyroidism and ophthalmopathy. Whole-study context: The initial diagnosis was the point when peripheral blood was collected, ahead of any treatment. Points from the study as a whole: Appearing also in blood were most of the thyroid clonotypes expanded above 0.001.

Germline values: CDR1 ENHRY, CDR2 SYGVKD. This CDR3 is built from 14 residues. The V gene lost 2 bases and the J gene lost 4 bases, with 10 bases spanning the gap. The patients, who ranged from 18 to 65 in age, presented with newly diagnosed hyperthyroidism lasting under 2 months. Template material for amplifying TCR beta CDR3 regions consisted of RNA transcripts. The TCR CDR3 first-round RT-PCR relied on the HTBI primer set. MiXCR, applied by TCRdb to the multiplex PCR reads, yields one record per CDR3 protein. The sample shows about 320,000 distinct CDR3 sequences, 16% of them seen only once. V gene TRBV10-3 combines with J gene TRBJ2-3; D is perhaps TRBD1 (5 bases). The specimen was blood. This TCR came from a man in his thirties or forties with Graves' hyperthyroidism. CDR3 region: CAISEIQGSDTQYF. The CDR3 DNA is TGTGCCATCAGTGAGATCCAGGGTTCAGATACGCAGTATTTT.